This T cell receptor (beta chain) was recorded in a study of T-cell memory formation after mild COVID-19. Regarding the study as a whole: CD4+ contracting clones were found mainly in CM and EM, and CD8+ ones in EMRA. Pre-infection memory showed some responding clones, and this suggested that cross-reactive memory joined. A balance of CD4 and CD8 characterized clones contracting day 15 to 85, whereas later expanders leaned CD4+.

MiXCR was run by TCRdb on the 5' RACE reads, yielding one entry per CDR3 protein. The sample includes 110,000 to 150,000 distinct CDR3 sequences, about 23% of them seen just once. This clonotype was recorded a few times. Its target is unknown. This CDR3 contains 15 residues. The V and J ends lost 4 bases and 4 bases respectively, with 14 bases between them. Germline assignment: CDR1 MRHNA and CDR2 SNTAGT. The V call is TRBV6-4, the J call TRBJ2-1; D is ambiguous. Sequencing input: PBMCs or a T cell subset sorted from them (not recorded which). The clonotype was recovered from an adult woman who had mild COVID-19 (a few samples of this study predate the infection). Cell type and time point are not known. The CDR3 bases are TGTGCCAGCAGTGCCCTAGACGACGGATACAATGAGCAGTTCTTC. Translation: CASSALDDGYNEQFF.